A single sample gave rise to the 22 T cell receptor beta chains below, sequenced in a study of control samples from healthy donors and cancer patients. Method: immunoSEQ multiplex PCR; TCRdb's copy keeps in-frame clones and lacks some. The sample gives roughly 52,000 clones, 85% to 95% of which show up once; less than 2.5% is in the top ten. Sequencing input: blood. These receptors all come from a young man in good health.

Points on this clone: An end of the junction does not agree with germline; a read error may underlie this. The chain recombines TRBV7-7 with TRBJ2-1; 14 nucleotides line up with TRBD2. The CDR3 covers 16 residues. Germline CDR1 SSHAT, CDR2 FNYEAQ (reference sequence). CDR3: CASSLNVGTSGSQQFF. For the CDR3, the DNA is TGTGCTAGCAGCCTCAATGTTGGGACTAGCGGGAGCCAGCAGTTCTTC.

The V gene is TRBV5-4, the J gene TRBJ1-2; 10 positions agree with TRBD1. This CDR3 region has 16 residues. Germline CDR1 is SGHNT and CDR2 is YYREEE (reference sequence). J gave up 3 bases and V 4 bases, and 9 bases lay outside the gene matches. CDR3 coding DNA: TGTGCCAGCAGCCGGGACAGGACAGGGGGGGACTATGGCTACACCTTC. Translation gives CASSRDRTGGDYGYTF.

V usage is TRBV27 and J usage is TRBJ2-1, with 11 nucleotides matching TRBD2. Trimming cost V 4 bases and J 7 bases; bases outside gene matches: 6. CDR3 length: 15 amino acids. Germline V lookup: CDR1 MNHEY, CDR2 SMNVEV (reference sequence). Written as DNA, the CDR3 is TGTGCCAGCAGTTCACCAAGACTAGCGGGAAATGAGCAGTTCTTC. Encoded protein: CASSSPRLAGNEQFF.

CDR3 sequence reads: CASGGRNPSGNTIYF. The CDR3 DNA reads as TGTGCCAGTGGAGGAAGGAACCCCTCTGGAAACACCATATATTTT. The gene calls are TRBV6-5 and TRBJ1-3; D gene uncertain. Per the germline V gene, CDR1 is MNHEY and CDR2 is SVGAGI. Trimming pared 9 bases from V and 0 bases from J, leaving 15 bases between. The CDR3 covers 15 residues.

This CDR3 is CASSSPGQGDGNTIYF. CDR3 nucleotides: TGTGCCAGCAGTAGCCCGGGACAGGGGGATGGAAACACCATATATTTT. The chain couples TRBV6-6 to TRBJ1-3; 11 bases align to TRBD1. Germline V gives CDR1 MNHNY, CDR2 SVGAGI (reference sequence). V lost 5 bases, J lost 3 bases, and 6 bases stayed unmatched. The CDR3 totals 16 residues.

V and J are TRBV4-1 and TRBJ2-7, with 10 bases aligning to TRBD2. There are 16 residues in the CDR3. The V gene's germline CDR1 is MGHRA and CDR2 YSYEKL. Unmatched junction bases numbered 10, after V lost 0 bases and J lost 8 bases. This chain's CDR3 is CASSQENGLAGGKQYF. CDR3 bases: TGCGCCAGCAGCCAAGAAAACGGCTTAGCGGGAGGCAAGCAGTACTTC.

This CDR3 is CASSKGVDRGRERRGYTF. CDR3 bases: TGTGCCAGCAGCAAAGGGGTGGACAGGGGCCGGGAGAGGCGCGGCTACACCTTC. V and J are TRBV21-1 and TRBJ1-2; the table's D call, TRBD1, has no DNA check behind it. TRBV21-1 has pseudogene status. The CDR3 is 18 residues long.

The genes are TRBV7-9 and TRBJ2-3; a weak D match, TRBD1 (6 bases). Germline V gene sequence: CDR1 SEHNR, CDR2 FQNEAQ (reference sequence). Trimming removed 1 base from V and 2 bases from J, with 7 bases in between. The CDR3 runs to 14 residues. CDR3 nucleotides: TGTGCCAGCAGCTTAGAGGGGGTCACAGATACGCAGTATTTT. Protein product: CASSLEGVTDTQYF.

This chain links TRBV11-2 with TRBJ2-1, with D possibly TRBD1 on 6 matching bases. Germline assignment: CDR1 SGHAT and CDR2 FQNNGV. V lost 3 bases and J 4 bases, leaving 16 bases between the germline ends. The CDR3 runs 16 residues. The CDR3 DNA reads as TGTGCCAGCAGCTTCGACAGGCGAGGGCCTTACAATGAGCAGTTCTTC. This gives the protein CASSFDRRGPYNEQFF. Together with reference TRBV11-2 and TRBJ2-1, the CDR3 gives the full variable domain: EAGVAQSPRYKIIEKRQSVAFWCNPISGHATLYWYQQILGQGPKLLIQFQNNGVVDDSQLPKDRFSAERLKGVDSTLKIQPAKLEDSAVYLCASSFDRRGPYNEQFFGPGTRLTVL.

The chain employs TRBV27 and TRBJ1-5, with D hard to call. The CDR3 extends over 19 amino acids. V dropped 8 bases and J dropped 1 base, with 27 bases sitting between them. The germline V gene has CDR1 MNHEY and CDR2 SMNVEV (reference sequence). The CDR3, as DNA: TGTGCCAGCCGTCCGGGATCTATGGTTAGGGCAGGAAGCAATCAGCCCCAGCATTTT. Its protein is CASRPGSMVRAGSNQPQHF.

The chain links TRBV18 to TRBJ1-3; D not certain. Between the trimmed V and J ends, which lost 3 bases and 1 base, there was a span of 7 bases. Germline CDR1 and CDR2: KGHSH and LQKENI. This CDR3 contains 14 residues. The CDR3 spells CASSPKGSGNTIYF. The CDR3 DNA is TGTGCCAGCTCACCTAAAGGATCTGGAAACACCATATATTTT.

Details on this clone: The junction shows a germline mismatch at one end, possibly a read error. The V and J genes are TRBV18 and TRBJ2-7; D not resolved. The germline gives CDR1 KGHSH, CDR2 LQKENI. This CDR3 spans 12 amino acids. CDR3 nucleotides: TGTGCCAGCACACCACGACTCTACGAGCAGTACTTC. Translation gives CASTPRLYEQYF.

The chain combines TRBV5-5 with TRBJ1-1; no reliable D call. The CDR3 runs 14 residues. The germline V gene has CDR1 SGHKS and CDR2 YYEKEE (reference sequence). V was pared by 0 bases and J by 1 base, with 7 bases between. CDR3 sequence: CASSLVKGNTEAFF. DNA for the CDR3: TGTGCCAGCAGCTTGGTAAAGGGGAACACTGAAGCTTTCTTT.

Here the CDR3 reads CASSRTGGINSPLHF. In DNA, the CDR3 is TGTGCCAGCAGTAGGACAGGGGGCATTAATTCACCCCTCCACTTT. This chain links TRBV2 with TRBJ1-6; 11 nucleotides align to TRBD1. This CDR3 comprises 15 residues. With V trimmed by 5 bases and J by 6 bases, 3 bases remained unmatched. Germline V gives CDR1 SNHLY, CDR2 FYNNEI.

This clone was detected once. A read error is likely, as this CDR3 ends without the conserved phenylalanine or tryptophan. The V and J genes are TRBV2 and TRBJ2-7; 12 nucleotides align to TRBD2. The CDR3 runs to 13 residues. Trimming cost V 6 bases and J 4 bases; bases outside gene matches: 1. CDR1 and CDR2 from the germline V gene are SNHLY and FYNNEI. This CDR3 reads CASRTSGRYEQYR. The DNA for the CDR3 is TGTGCCAGCAGGACTAGCGGGAGATACGAGCAGTACCGC.

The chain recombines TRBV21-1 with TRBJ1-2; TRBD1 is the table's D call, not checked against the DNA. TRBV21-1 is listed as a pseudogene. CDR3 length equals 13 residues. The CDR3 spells CARGREGVPGYTF. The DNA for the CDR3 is TGTGCCAGGGGGCGCGAGGGGGTTCCTGGCTACACCTTC.

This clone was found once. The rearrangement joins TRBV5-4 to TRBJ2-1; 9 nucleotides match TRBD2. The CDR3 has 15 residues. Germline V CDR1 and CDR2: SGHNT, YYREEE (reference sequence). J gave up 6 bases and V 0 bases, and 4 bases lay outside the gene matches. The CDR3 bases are TGTGCCAGCAGCTTGGGACTAGCGGATTCCAATGAGCAGTTCTTC. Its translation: CASSLGLADSNEQFF.

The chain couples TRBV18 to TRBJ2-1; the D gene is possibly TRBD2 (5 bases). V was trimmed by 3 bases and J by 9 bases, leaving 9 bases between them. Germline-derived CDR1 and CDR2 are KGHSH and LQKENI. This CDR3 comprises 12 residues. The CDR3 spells CASSPGEPEQFF. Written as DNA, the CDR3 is TGTGCCAGCTCACCTGGGGAGCCTGAGCAGTTCTTC.

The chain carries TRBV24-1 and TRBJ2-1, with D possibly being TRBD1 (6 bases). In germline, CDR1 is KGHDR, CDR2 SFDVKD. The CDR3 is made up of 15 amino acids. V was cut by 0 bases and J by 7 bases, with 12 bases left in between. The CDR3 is CATSDLRGGRNEQFF. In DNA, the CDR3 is TGTGCCACCAGTGATTTGCGAGGGGGTCGGAATGAGCAGTTCTTC.

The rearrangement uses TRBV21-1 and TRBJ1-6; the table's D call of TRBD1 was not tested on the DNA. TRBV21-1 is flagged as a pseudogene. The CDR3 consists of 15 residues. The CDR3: CASSTRTGGSSPLHF. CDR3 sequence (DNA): TGTGCCAGCAGCACCCGGACAGGGGGGAGTTCACCCCTCCACTTT.

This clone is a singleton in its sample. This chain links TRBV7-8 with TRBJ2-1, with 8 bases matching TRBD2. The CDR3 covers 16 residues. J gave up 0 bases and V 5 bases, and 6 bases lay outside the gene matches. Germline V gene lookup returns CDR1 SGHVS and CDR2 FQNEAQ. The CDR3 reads CASSPRLASSYNEQFF. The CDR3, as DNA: TGTGCCAGCAGCCCGAGACTAGCGAGCTCCTACAATGAGCAGTTCTTC.

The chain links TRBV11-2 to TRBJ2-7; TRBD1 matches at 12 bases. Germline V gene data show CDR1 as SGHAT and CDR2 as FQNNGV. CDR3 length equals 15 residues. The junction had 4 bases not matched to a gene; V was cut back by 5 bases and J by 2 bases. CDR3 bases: TGTGCCAGCAGCACGGGACAGGGGGCGACCTACGAGCAGTACTTC. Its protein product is CASSTGQGATYEQYF.